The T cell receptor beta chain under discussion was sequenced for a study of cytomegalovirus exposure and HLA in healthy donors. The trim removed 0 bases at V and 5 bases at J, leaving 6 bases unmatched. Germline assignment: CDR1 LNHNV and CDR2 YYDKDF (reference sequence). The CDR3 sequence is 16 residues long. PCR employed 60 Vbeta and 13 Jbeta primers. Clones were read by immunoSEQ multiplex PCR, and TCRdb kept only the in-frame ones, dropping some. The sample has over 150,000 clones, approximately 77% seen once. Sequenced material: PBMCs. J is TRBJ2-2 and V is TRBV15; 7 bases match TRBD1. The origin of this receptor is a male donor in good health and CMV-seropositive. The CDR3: CATSRDNYRGTGELFF. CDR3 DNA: TGTGCCACCAGCAGAGATAACTACAGGGGAACCGGGGAGCTGTTTTTT. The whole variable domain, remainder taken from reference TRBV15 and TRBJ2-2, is DAMVIQNPRYQVTQFGKPVTLSCSQTLNHNVMYWYQQKSSQAPKLLFHYYDKDFNNEADTPDNFQSRRPNTSFCFLDIRSPGLGDTAMYLCATSRDNYRGTGELFFGEGSRLTVL.